These T cell receptor beta chains were read from a single sample in a study of blood T cell repertoires in COVID-19. Sequenced by immunoSEQ multiplex PCR; TCRdb stores in-frame clones only, minus some. The repertoire consists of 300,000 to 350,000 clones, with approximately 89% occurring once and the leading ten covering less than 5%. The sample comprised peripheral blood. The receptors shown here come from a woman aged 60-75 years with COVID-19, enrolled during active disease. Both conserved end residues are part of each CDR3. A D gene is named only where the DNA matches it firmly. Only some rows state a clone size, as once, few, many or a class for expanded clones.

d_gene,abundance,v_gene,j_gene,CDR3aa,CDR3nt
TRBD1,once,TRBV5-4,TRBJ1-2,CASSPGQGTGPNYGYTF,TGTGCCAGCAGCCCCGGACAGGGGACGGGGCCTAACTATGGCTACACCTTC
TRBD2,.,TRBV7-7,TRBJ2-1,CASSLGSGGYNEQFF,TGTGCCAGCAGCTTAGGCAGCGGGGGCTACAATGAGCAGTTCTTC
TRBD1,.,TRBV6-5,TRBJ1-2,CASSPGTGGSRGYTF,TGTGCCAGCAGTCCGGGGACAGGGGGCTCGCGGGGCTACACCTTC
TRBD1,.,TRBV24-1,TRBJ2-1,CATSLGTGMNNEQFF,TGTGCCACCAGTTTAGGGACAGGGATGAACAATGAGCAGTTCTTC
.,.,TRBV9,TRBJ1-1,CASSAQQAINTEAFF,TGTGCCAGCAGCGCCCAGCAGGCGATAAACACTGAAGCTTTCTTT
.,.,TRBV12-5,TRBJ2-7,CASGNWLVGEQYF,TGTGCTAGTGGTAATTGGTTAGTCGGCGAGCAGTACTTC
.,few,TRBV4-1,TRBJ1-2,CASSRVAGVDYGYTF,TGCGCCAGCAGCCGAGTGGCAGGGGTAGACTATGGCTACACCTTC
.,.,TRBV19,TRBJ1-5,CATRPEYSNQPQHF,TGTGCCACCCGGCCGGAGTATAGCAATCAGCCCCAGCATTTT
TRBD1,.,TRBV7-6,TRBJ1-2,CASSLDTGGAGYTF,TGTGCCAGCAGCTTAGACACAGGGGGCGCTGGCTACACCTTC
TRBD2,.,TRBV3-1/TRBV3-2,TRBJ2-7,CASSREGPLYEQYF,TGTGCCAGCAGCCGGGAGGGCCCCCTCTACGAGCAGTACTTC
TRBD1,.,TRBV7-2,TRBJ1-4,CASSSDRAKLFF,TGTGCCAGCAGCTCGGACAGGGCAAAACTGTTTTTT
TRBD1,.,TRBV6-5,TRBJ1-2,CASSYRTGHGYTF,TGTGCCAGCAGTTACCGGACAGGGCATGGCTACACCTTC
.,.,TRBV25-1,TRBJ2-3,CASSEKGRTDTQYF,TGTGCCAGCAGTGAAAAGGGGCGCACAGATACGCAGTATTTT
.,.,TRBV19,TRBJ1-1,CASSRGVSMNTEAFF,TGTGCCAGTAGTAGAGGAGTGTCGATGAACACTGAAGCTTTCTTT
.,.,TRBV7-2,TRBJ2-5,CASSLVRGGTQETQYF,TGTGCCAGCAGCTTAGTGCGGGGCGGAACACAAGAGACCCAGTACTTC
.,.,TRBV2,TRBJ2-3,CASISQGTDTQYF,TGTGCCAGCATCTCCCAGGGCACAGATACGCAGTATTTT
TRBD2,.,TRBV5-1,TRBJ2-5,CASSLVGASGGQETQYF,TGCGCCAGCAGCTTGGTTGGCGCTAGCGGGGGACAAGAGACCCAGTACTTC
.,.,TRBV29-1,TRBJ2-1,CSASRGSYNEQFF,TGCAGCGCATCGCGGGGCTCCTACAATGAGCAGTTCTTC
TRBD1,.,TRBV30,TRBJ1-1,CAWSVRTGDDMNTEAFF,TGTGCCTGGAGTGTAAGGACAGGGGATGACATGAACACTGAAGCTTTCTTT
.,once,TRBV5-1,TRBJ1-5,CASSLDSPENQPQHF,TGCGCCAGCAGCTTGGATTCCCCCGAGAATCAGCCCCAGCATTTT
TRBD1,.,TRBV7-3,TRBJ1-1,CASSLTDRGTEAFF,TGTGCCAGCAGCTTAACTGACAGGGGAACTGAAGCTTTCTTT
TRBD2,.,TRBV28,TRBJ2-7,CASILGGGGVYEQYF,TGTGCCAGCATATTAGGAGGCGGGGGTGTCTACGAGCAGTACTTC
.,.,TRBV28,TRBJ1-5,CASSIGVGDYQPQHF,TGTGCCAGCAGTATCGGTGTAGGGGACTATCAGCCCCAGCATTTT
.,.,TRBV14,TRBJ2-7,CASSREQGKQYF,TGTGCCAGCAGCCGAGAACAGGGCAAGCAGTACTTC
.,once,TRBV4-1,TRBJ1-1,CASSQDGRKDTEAFF,TGCGCCAGCAGCCAAGATGGCAGGAAAGACACTGAAGCTTTCTTT
.,.,TRBV5-8,TRBJ2-7,CASSQQGHLSSYEQYF,TGTGCCAGCAGCCAGCAGGGGCACTTGAGCTCCTACGAGCAGTACTTC
TRBD1,once,TRBV28,TRBJ2-7,CASSSSGQGNHEQYF,TGTGCCAGCAGTTCGAGCGGACAGGGAAACCACGAGCAGTACTTC
TRBD2,.,TRBV27,TRBJ2-2,CASSTQLAGITGELFF,TGTGCCAGCAGTACGCAACTAGCGGGGATTACCGGGGAGCTGTTTTTT
TRBD2,.,TRBV2,TRBJ2-7,CASSGEGREQYF,TGTGCCAGCAGTGGGGAGGGTAGGGAGCAGTACTTC
TRBD1,.,TRBV5-1,TRBJ2-7,CASSRTGTGRGEQYF,TGCGCCAGCAGCCGCACCGGGACAGGGAGAGGCGAGCAGTACTTC
.,.,TRBV4-1,TRBJ2-5,CASSQEGARETQYF,TGCGCCAGCAGCCAGGAGGGGGCGAGAGAGACCCAGTACTTC
.,.,TRBV4-1,TRBJ2-3,CASSQEAQGGVDTQYF,TGCGCCAGCAGCCAGGAGGCACAGGGGGGGGTAGATACGCAGTATTTT
.,.,TRBV21-1,TRBJ2-1,CASSQGNRTGVNEQFF,TGTGCCAGCAGCCAAGGGAATAGGACAGGGGTCAATGAGCAGTTCTTC
TRBD1,.,TRBV19,TRBJ1-2,CASSPGQGYGYTF,TGTGCCAGTAGTCCAGGACAGGGCTATGGCTACACCTTC
.,once,TRBV6-6,TRBJ1-1,CASSNGHPNTEAFF,TGTGCCAGCAGTAACGGACACCCGAACACTGAAGCTTTCTTT
.,.,TRBV25-1,TRBJ2-3,CASTGVGYTDTQYF,TGTGCCTCCACCGGGGTGGGGTACACAGATACGCAGTATTTT
TRBD2,.,TRBV15,TRBJ2-5,CATSRAGLAGGQETQYF,TGTGCCACCAGCAGAGCCGGACTAGCGGGGGGCCAAGAGACCCAGTACTTC
TRBD1,.,TRBV5-1,TRBJ2-2,CASSVTGQGNTGELFF,TGCGCCAGCAGCGTTACGGGACAGGGTAACACCGGGGAGCTGTTTTTT
TRBD1,.,TRBV5-1,TRBJ1-4,CASSLDRVPNEKLFF,TGCGCCAGCAGCCTGGACAGGGTTCCTAATGAAAAACTGTTTTTT
.,.,TRBV19,TRBJ1-5,CASRAGGNQPQHF,TGTGCCAGCCGAGCAGGGGGCAATCAGCCCCAGCATTTT
TRBD1,.,TRBV6-2/TRBV6-3,TRBJ2-2,CASSSPSGGNTGELFF,TGTGCCAGCAGTTCCCCCTCAGGGGGCAACACCGGGGAGCTGTTTTTT
TRBD1,.,TRBV6-5,TRBJ2-7,CASTDPRQGAYEQYF,TGTGCCAGCACCGACCCTCGACAGGGAGCCTACGAGCAGTACTTC
TRBD1,.,TRBV18,TRBJ1-4,CASSPGWTGAAGGEKLFF,TGTGCCAGCTCACCGGGATGGACAGGGGCCGCAGGAGGAGAAAAACTGTTTTTT